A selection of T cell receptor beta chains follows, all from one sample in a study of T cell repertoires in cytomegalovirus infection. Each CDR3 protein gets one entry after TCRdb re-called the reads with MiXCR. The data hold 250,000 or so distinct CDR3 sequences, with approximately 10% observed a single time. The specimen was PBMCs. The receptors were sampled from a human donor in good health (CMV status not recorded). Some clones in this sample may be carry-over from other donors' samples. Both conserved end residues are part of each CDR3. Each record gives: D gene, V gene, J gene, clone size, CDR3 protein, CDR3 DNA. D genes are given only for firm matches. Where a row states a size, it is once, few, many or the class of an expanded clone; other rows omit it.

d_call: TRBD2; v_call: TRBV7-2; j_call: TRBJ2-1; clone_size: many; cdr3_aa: CASSLAGLAGGNEQFF; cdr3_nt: TGTGCCAGCAGCTTAGCAGGCCTAGCGGGAGGCAATGAGCAGTTCTTC
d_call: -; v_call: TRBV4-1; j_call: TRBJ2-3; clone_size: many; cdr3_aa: CASSQGGLTDTQYF; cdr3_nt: TGCGCCAGCAGCCAAGGCGGTCTCACAGATACGCAGTATTTT
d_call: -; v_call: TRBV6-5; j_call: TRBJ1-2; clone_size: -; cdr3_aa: CASSDIYGYTF; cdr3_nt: TGTGCCAGCAGTGACATCTATGGCTACACCTTC
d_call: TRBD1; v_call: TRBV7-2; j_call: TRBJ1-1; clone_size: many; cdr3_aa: CASSAGQGRRRTEAFF; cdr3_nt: TGTGCCAGCAGCGCCGGACAGGGGCGCCGGCGGACTGAAGCTTTCTTT
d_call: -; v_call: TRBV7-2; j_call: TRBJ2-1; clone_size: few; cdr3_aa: CASSLSRNNEQFF; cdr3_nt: TGTGCCAGCAGCTTAAGCCGGAACAATGAGCAGTTCTTC
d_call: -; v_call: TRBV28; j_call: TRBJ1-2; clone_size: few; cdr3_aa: CASSLRGGRAVYGYTF; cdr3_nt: TGTGCCAGCAGTTTAAGGGGGGGCAGGGCAGTCTATGGCTACACCTTC
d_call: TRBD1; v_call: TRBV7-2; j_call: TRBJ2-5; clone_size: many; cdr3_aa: CASSLGQGVVETQYF; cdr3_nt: TGTGCCAGCAGCTTAGGACAGGGAGTGGTGGAGACCCAGTACTTC
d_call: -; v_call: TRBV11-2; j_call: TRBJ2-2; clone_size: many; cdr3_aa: CASSLFGADTGELFF; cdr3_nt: TGTGCCAGCAGCTTATTCGGGGCGGACACCGGGGAGCTGTTTTTT
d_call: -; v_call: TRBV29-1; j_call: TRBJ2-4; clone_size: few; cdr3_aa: CSVETEILAKNIQYF; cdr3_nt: TGCAGCGTTGAAACCGAGATCCTAGCCAAAAACATTCAGTACTTC
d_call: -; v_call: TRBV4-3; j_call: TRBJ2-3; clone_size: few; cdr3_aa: CASSQTRRTARTDTQYF; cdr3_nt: TGCGCCAGCAGCCAAACGAGGCGGACTGCCCGCACAGATACGCAGTATTTT
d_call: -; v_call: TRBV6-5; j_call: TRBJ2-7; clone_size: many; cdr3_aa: CASSKQGGGSYEQYF; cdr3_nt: TGTGCCAGCAGTAAACAGGGAGGCGGCTCCTACGAGCAGTACTTC
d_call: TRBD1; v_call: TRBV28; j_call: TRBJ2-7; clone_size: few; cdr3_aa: CASSLTGQGAYNEQYF; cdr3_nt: TGTGCCAGCAGTCTCACTGGACAGGGGGCTTATAACGAGCAGTACTTC
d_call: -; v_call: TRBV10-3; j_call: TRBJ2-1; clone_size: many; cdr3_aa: CAISEPNQILTPSYNEQFF; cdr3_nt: TGTGCCATCAGTGAGCCCAACCAAATTCTTACCCCCTCCTACAATGAGCAGTTCTTC
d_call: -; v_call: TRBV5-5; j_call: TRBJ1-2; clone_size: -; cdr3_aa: CASSSSSTAGGGYTF; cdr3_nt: TGTGCCAGCAGCTCCTCCAGCACTGCCGGGGGCGGCTACACCTTC
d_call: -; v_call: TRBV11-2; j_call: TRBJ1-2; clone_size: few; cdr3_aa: CASRFGANYGYTF; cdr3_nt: TGTGCCAGCAGGTTCGGCGCGAACTATGGCTACACCTTC
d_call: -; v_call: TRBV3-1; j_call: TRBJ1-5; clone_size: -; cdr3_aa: CASSLKGGNQPQHF; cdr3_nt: TGTGCCAGCAGCCTCAAGGGGGGCAATCAGCCCCAGCATTTT
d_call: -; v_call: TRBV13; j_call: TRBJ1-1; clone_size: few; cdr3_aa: CASSLGLLLVNTEAFF; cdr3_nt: TGTGCCAGCAGCTTAGGCCTTCTTTTAGTGAACACTGAAGCTTTCTTT
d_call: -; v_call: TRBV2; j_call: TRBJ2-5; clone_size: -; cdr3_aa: CASRGPVTAAAGVSRETQYF; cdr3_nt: TGTGCCAGCAGGGGGCCCGTCACGGCCGCGGCAGGGGTGAGCCGAGAGACCCAGTACTTC
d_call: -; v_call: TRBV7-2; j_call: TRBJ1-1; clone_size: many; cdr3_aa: CASSFYPGWSTEAFF; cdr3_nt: TGTGCCAGCAGCTTTTATCCAGGGTGGAGCACTGAAGCTTTCTTT
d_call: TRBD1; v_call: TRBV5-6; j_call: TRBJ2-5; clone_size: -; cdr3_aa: CASSLPGTGKETQYF; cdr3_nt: TGTGCCAGCAGCTTACCCGGGACAGGGAAGGAGACCCAGTACTTC
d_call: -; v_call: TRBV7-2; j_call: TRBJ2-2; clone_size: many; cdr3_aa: CASSGAALNTGELFF; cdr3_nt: TGTGCCAGCAGCGGGGCGGCGTTAAACACCGGGGAGCTGTTTTTT
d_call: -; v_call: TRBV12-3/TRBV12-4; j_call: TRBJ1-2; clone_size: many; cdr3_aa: CASSPLRYGYTF; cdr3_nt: TGTGCCAGCAGTCCCCTCCGCTATGGCTACACCTTC
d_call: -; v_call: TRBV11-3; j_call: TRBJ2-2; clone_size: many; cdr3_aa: CASSETFGELFF; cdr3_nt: TGTGCCAGCAGCGAGACTTTCGGGGAGCTGTTTTTT
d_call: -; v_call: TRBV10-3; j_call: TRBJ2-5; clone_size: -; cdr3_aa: CAISESRDNPPQYF; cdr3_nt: TGTGCCATCAGTGAGTCCCGGGACAACCCACCCCAGTACTTC
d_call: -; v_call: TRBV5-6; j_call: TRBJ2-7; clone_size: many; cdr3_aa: CASSSPLAGNYEQYF; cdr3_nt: TGTGCCAGCAGCTCCCCCCTGGCAGGCAACTACGAGCAGTACTTC
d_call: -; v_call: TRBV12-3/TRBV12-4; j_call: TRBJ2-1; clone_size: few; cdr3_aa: CASSTPGPDLNNEQFF; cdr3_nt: TGTGCCAGCAGTACCCCCGGGCCCGACCTAAACAATGAGCAGTTCTTC
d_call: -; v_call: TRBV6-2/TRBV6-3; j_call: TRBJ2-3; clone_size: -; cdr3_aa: CASSYIPGLDTQYF; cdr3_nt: TGTGCCAGCAGTTACATTCCGGGACTGGATACGCAGTATTTT
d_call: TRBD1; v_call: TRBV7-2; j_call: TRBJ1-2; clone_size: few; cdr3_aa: CAEQGAGGYTF; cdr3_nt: TGTGCAGAACAGGGGGCTGGAGGCTACACCTTC
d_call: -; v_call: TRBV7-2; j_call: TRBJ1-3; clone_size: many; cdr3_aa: CASSLAPTDGNTIYF; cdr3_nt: TGTGCCAGCAGCTTAGCGCCGACGGATGGAAACACCATATATTTT
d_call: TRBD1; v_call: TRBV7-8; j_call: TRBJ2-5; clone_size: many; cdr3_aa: CASSPPGTGVETQYF; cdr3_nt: TGTGCCAGCAGCCCTCCAGGGACAGGGGTTGAGACCCAGTACTTC